The subject of this entry is one TCR beta chain. The antigen remains undetermined. The data are from a study of T cell repertoires in cytomegalovirus infection. Study-level information: Newly reported HLA-C-restricted and thoroughly characterized HLA-B-restricted CMV epitopes were employed. Evidence of both CMV infection and a matching HLA type came from public TCR beta signatures.

Overall study findings and caveats: The cumulative frequency of public TCR beta families identified carriers of CMV plus the relevant HLA.

In TCRdb, the reads were re-called with MiXCR into one record per CDR3 protein. Seen here are about 700,000 distinct CDR3 sequences, 30% to 35% observed once, and the top ten hold 15% to 20%. The material sequenced was cultured PBMCs, taken from culture after CMV antigen stimulation. The TCR comes from a human donor in good health (CMV status not recorded). Some clones in this sample may be carry-over from other donors' samples.

The CDR3 sequence: CASSYSGVGTEAFF. In DNA form, the CDR3 reads TGTGCCAGCAGCTACTCAGGGGTTGGAACTGAAGCTTTCTTT. This chain links TRBV2 with TRBJ1-1; D is possibly TRBD1 (6 bases). Germline CDR1 and CDR2: SNHLY and FYNNEI. Trimming stripped 6 bases from V and 5 bases from J, with 16 bases between. The CDR3 has 14 amino acids. The whole variable domain, remainder taken from reference TRBV2 and TRBJ1-1, is EPEVTQTPSHQVTQMGQEVILRCVPISNHLYFYWYRQILGQKVEFLVSFYNNEISEKSEIFDDQFSVERPDGSNFTLKIRSTKLEDSAMYFCASSYSGVGTEAFFGQGTRLTVV.